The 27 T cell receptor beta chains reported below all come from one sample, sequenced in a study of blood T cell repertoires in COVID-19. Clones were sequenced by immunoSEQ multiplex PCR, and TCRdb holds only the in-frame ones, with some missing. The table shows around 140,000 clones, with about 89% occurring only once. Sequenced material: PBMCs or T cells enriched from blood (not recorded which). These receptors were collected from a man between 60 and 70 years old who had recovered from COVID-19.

The CDR3 reads CASSSPSGTGGGSGYTF. CDR3 bases: TGTGCCAGCAGTTCCCCCTCGGGGACAGGGGGCGGTTCTGGCTACACCTTC. The chain has TRBV28 and TRBJ1-2; 12 positions agree with TRBD1. The length of the CDR3 is 17 residues. CDR1 and CDR2 from the germline V gene are MDHEN and SYDVKM. V was clipped by 4 bases and J by 7 bases; unmatched bases: 13.

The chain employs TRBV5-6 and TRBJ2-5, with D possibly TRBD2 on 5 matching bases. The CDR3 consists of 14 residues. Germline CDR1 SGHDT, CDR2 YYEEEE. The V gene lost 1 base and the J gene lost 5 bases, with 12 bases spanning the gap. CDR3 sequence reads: CASSLKAPGETQYF. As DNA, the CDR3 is TGTGCCAGCAGCTTGAAGGCCCCGGGGGAGACCCAGTACTTC.

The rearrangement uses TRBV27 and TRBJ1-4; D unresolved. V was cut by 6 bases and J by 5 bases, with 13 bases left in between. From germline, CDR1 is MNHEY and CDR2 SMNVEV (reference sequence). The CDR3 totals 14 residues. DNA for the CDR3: TGTGCCAGCAGGCGCGATCCCCTCAATGAAAAACTGTTTTTT. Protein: CASRRDPLNEKLFF.

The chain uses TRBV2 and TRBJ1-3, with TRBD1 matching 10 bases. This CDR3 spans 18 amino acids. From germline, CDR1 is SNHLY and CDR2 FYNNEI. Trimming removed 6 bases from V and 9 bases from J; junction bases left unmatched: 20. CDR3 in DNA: TGTGCCAGCAGCCGTCGTACACGACAGGGGGCGATTTATAGCACCATATATTTT. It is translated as CASSRRTRQGAIYSTIYF. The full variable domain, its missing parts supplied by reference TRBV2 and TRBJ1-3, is EPEVTQTPSHQVTQMGQEVILRCVPISNHLYFYWYRQILGQKVEFLVSFYNNEISEKSEIFDDQFSVERPDGSNFTLKIRSTKLEDSAMYFCASSRRTRQGAIYSTIYFGEGSWLTVV.

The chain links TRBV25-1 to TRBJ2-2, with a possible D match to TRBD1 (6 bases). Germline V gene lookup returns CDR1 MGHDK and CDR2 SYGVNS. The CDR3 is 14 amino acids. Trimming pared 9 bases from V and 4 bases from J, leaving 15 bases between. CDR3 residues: CASRKQGGTGELFF. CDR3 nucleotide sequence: TGTGCCAGTCGAAAACAGGGTGGCACCGGGGAGCTGTTTTTT. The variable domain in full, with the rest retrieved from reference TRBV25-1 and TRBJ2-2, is EADIYQTPRYLVIGTGKKITLECSQTMGHDKMYWYQQDPGMELHLIHYSYGVNSTEKGDLSSESTVSRIRTEHFPLTLESARPSHTSQYLCASRKQGGTGELFFGEGSRLTVL.

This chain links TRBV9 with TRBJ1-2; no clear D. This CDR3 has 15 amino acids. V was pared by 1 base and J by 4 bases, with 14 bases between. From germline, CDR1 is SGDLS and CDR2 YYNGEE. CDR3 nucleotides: TGTGCCAGCAGCGTAACTCTTTACGGTGGCTATGGCTACACCTTC. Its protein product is CASSVTLYGGYGYTF.

Written as DNA, the CDR3 is TGTGCCAGCTCACGAGTGGACAGGGTTGACACCGGGGAGCTGTTTTTT. This gives the protein CASSRVDRVDTGELFF. The chain joins TRBV18 to TRBJ2-2, with 8 bases identical to TRBD1. This CDR3 spans 16 amino acids. Trimming took 4 bases from V and 3 from J; bases not matched to a gene: 7. In germline, CDR1 is KGHSH, CDR2 LQKENI.

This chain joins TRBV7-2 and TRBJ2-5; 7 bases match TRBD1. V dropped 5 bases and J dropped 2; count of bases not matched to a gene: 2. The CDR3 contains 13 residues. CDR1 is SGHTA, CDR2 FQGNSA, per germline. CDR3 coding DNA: TGTGCCAGCAGCCGGGGACAGCAAGAGACCCAGTACTTC. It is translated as CASSRGQQETQYF.

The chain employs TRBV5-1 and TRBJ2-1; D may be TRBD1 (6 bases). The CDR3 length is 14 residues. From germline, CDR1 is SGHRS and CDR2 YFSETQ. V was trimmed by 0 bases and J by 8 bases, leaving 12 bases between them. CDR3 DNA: TGCGCCAGCAGCTTGGATGGGACACTTGATGAGCAGTTCTTC. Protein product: CASSLDGTLDEQFF.

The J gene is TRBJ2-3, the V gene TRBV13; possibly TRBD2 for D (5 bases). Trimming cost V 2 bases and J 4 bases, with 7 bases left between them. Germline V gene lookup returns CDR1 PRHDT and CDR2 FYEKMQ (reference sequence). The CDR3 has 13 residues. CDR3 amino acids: CASSLSGADTQYF. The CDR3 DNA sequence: TGTGCCAGCAGCTTAAGCGGTGCAGATACGCAGTATTTT.

Here the CDR3 DNA reads TGTGCCAGCAGCGTACAAGCGGCCTACAATGAGCAGTTCTTC. Amino acids: CASSVQAAYNEQFF. The rearrangement uses TRBV9 and TRBJ2-1; D may be TRBD2 (5 bases). V was cut by 1 base and J by 2 bases, with 7 bases left in between. This CDR3 spans 14 amino acids. Germline V gives CDR1 SGDLS, CDR2 YYNGEE.

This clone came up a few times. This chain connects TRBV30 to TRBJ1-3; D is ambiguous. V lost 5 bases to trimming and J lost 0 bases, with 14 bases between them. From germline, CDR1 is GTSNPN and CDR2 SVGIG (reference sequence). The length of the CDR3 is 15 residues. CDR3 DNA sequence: TGTGCCTGGGGACTTCACCCCAGCTCTGGAAACACCATATATTTT. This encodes CAWGLHPSSGNTIYF.

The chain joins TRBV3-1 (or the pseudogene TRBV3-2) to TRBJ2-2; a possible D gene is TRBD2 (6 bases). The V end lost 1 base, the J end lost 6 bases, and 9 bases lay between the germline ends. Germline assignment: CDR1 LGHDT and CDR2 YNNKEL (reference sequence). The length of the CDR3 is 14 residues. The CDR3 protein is CASSQGGAAGELFF. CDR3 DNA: TGTGCCAGCAGCCAAGGCGGGGCGGCCGGGGAGCTGTTTTTT.

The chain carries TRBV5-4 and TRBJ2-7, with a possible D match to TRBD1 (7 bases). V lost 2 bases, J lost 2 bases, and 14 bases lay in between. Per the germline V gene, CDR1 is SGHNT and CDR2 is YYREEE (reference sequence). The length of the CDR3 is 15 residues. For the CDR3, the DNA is TGTGCCAGCAGCTTTGGGGGGACAGAAGCCTACGAGCAGTACTTC. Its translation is CASSFGGTEAYEQYF.

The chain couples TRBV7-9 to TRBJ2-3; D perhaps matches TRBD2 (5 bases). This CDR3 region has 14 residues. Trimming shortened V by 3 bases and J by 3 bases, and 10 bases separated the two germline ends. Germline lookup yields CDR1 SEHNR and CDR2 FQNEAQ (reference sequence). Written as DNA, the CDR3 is TGTGCCAGCAGCTTCCTCGGGATTACAGATACGCAGTATTTT. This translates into CASSFLGITDTQYF.

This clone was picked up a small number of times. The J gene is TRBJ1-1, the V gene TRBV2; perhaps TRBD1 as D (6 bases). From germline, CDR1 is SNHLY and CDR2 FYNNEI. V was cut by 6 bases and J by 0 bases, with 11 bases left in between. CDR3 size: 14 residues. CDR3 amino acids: CASRGTLMNTEAFF. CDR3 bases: TGTGCCAGCAGGGGGACACTAATGAACACTGAAGCTTTCTTT. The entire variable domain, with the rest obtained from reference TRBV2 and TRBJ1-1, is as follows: EPEVTQTPSHQVTQMGQEVILRCVPISNHLYFYWYRQILGQKVEFLVSFYNNEISEKSEIFDDQFSVERPDGSNFTLKIRSTKLEDSAMYFCASRGTLMNTEAFFGQGTRLTVV.

CDR3 in DNA: TGTGCCAGCAGTGAATCACGGGCAGGGGGAAGCGAGCAGTACTTC. Amino acids: CASSESRAGGSEQYF. This sequence joins TRBV25-1 and TRBJ2-7, with TRBD1 matching over 7 bases. This CDR3 is 15 amino acids long. V gave up 1 base and J gave up 6 bases; unmatched junction bases: 9. Germline V gene sequence: CDR1 MGHDK, CDR2 SYGVNS.

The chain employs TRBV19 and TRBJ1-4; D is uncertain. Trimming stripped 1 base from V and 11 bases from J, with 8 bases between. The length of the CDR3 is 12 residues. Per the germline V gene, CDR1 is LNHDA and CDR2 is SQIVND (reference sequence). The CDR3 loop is CASSIGGAKLFF. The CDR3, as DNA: TGTGCCAGTAGTATAGGAGGAGCGAAACTGTTTTTT. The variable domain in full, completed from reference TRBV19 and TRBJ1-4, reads DGGITQSPKYLFRKEGQNVTLSCEQNLNHDAMYWYRQDPGQGLRLIYYSQIVNDFQKGDIAEGYSVSREKKESFPLTVTSAQKNPTAFYLCASSIGGAKLFFGSGTQLSVL.

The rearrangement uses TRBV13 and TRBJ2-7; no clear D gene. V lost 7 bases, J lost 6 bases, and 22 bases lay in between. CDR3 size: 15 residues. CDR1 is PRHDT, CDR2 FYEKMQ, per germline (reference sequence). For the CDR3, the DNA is TGTGCCAGCAAAACCACGGAGATCCAATCCGGCGAGCAGTACTTC. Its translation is CASKTTEIQSGEQYF. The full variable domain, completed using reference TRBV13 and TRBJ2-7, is AAGVIQSPRHLIKEKRETATLKCYPIPRHDTVYWYQQGPGQDPQFLISFYEKMQSDKGSIPDRFSAQQFSDYHSELNMSSLELGDSALYFCASKTTEIQSGEQYFGPGTRLTVT.

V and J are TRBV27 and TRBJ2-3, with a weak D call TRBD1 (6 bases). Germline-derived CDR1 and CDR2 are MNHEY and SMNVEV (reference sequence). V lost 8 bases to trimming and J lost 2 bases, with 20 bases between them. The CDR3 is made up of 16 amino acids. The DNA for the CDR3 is TGTGCCAGCTACGCCGGGACATCAGCCCTCACAGATACGCAGTATTTT. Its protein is CASYAGTSALTDTQYF.

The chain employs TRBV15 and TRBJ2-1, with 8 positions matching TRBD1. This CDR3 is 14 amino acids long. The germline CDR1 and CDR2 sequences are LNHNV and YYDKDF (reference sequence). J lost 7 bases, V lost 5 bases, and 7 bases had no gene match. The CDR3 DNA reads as TGTGCCACCAGCTACCAGGGGGCGCGAAATGAGCAGTTCTTC. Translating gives CATSYQGARNEQFF.

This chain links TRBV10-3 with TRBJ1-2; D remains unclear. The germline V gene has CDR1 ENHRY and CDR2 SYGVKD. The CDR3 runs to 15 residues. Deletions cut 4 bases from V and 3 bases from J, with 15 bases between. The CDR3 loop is CAISVPGSTHYGYTF. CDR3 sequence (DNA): TGTGCCATCAGTGTCCCGGGGAGCACCCACTATGGCTACACCTTC.

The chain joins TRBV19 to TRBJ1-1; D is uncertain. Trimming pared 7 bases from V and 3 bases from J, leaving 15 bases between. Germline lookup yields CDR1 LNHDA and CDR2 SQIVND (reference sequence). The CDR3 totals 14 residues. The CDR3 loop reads CASKKQVRDTEAFF. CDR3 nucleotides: TGTGCCAGTAAAAAGCAGGTGAGGGACACTGAAGCTTTCTTT. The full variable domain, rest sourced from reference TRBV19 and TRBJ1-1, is DGGITQSPKYLFRKEGQNVTLSCEQNLNHDAMYWYRQDPGQGLRLIYYSQIVNDFQKGDIAEGYSVSREKKESFPLTVTSAQKNPTAFYLCASKKQVRDTEAFFGQGTRLTVV.

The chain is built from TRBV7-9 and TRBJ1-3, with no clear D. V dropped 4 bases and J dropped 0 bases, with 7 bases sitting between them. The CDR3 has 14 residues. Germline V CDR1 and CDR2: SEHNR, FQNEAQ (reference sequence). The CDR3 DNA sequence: TGTGCCAGCAGCTCGGAGGGCTCTGGAAACACCATATATTTT. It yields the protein CASSSEGSGNTIYF.

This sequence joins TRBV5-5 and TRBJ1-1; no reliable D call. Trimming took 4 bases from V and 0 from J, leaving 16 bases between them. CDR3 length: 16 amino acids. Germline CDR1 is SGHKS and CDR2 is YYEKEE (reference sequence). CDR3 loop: CASSPGAASMNTEAFF. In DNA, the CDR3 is TGTGCCAGCAGCCCTGGTGCGGCATCCATGAACACTGAAGCTTTCTTT.

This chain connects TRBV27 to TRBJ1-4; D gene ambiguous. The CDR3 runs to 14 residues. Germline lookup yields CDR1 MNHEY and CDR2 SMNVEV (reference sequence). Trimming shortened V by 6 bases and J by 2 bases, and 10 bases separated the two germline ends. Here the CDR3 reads CASRNTLTNEKLFF. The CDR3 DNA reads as TGTGCCAGCAGAAACACCCTCACTAATGAAAAACTGTTTTTT.

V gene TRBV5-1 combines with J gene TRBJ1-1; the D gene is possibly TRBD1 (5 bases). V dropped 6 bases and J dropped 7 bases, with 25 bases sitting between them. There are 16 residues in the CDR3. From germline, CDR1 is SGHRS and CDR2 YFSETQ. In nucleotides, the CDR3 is TGCGCCAGCAAAGTAGAGGGGCTGAGCGGGAAAGGTGAAGCTTTCTTT. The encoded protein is CASKVEGLSGKGEAFF.